The following is a TCR beta chain sequence with its context. In its sample, this clonotype was seen many times. The antigen this receptor binds is unknown. No qualities accompany the bases; no much larger clone lies one base away. As encoded in the germline V gene (reference sequence), CDR1 is LGHDT while CDR2 is YNNKEL. Trimming takes 3 bases from V and 7 bases from J, and the germline ends sit 7 bases apart. Including the terminal cysteine and phenylalanine, the CDR3 comprises 12 residues. CDR3 DNA only is kept here, 36 bases in frame from base 1. This record belongs to a study of T cells in Graves' hyperthyroidism and ophthalmopathy (dated by TCRdb to about 2019). As for the study more broadly: Peripheral blood samples were taken at initial diagnosis, before any treatment was given. To identify distinguishing TCR V-J signatures, a discovery cohort of about 100 patients was used, comprising some 45 with Graves' ophthalmopathy and 57 with stable Graves' hyperthyroidism. Prospective prediction of ophthalmopathy was tested in an independent validation cohort consisting of some 20 hyperthyroidism patients and approximately 16 patients who later progressed to ophthalmopathy. The roughly 90 discovery patients were divided at random into training and test sets in a 7:3 ratio. The study also compared thyroid tissue and blood T-cell repertoires from more than five Graves' hyperthyroidism patients. After blood sampling, hyperthyroidism patients were treated with methimazole at a starting dose of 30 mg daily, and ophthalmopathy patients were treated with high-dose intravenous methylprednisolone. TCR Vbeta CDR3 sequencing of roughly 140 peripheral blood samples (43 ophthalmopathy, some 75 hyperthyroidism and approximately 17 progressor patients) is reported in the paper. The paper's findings and limits, for the study overall: A 13 V-J signature model separated ophthalmopathy from stable hyperthyroidism, with 87.88% sensitivity and around 84% specificity in cross-validation and 80%/75% in testing. In validation, progression to ophthalmopathy was predicted by the model with about 70% sensitivity and approximately 78% specificity, a median of approximately 6.5 months before onset. Sample size was not statistically predetermined, and investigators were not blinded to group allocation. Blood samples also contained most of the expanded thyroid clonotypes (frequency above 0.001), which suggests that blood repertoires may reflect thyroid immune responses.

A patient counted as having stable Graves' hyperthyroidism if no progression to ophthalmopathy occurred over 18 months of follow-up. Hyperthyroidism patients were newly diagnosed, with disease duration under 2 months, and aged 18 to 65 years. Exclusion was applied to patients with uncontrolled infections, other autoimmune diseases, pregnancy or lactation. Clinical symptoms, serum thyroxine and TRAb, thyroid ultrasound, and orbital computed tomography formed the basis for the diagnoses. Ficoll-Paque density gradient centrifugation was used to isolate PBMCs from around 10 ml of fresh peripheral blood. Trizol reagent was used to extract total RNA, and RNA quality was then checked on an Agilent 2100 Bioanalyzer. The TCR beta CDR3 regions were amplified from the RNA transcripts. For the first round of RT-PCR on the TCR CDR3, the HTBI primer set was used together with the Qiagen OneStep RT-PCR kit. A second multiplex PCR round built the libraries, followed by size selection and purification. Paired-end sequencing of the libraries was performed with 100 bp reads on an Illumina HiSeq2000. The study's own analysis went as follows. SOAPnuke was used to process the raw data, throwing out any read that contained adapters or uncalled bases, had a mean Phred below 15, or lacked an exact constant-primer or identifier match. High-quality paired reads were merged using COPE v1.2.5, and each unique nucleotide sequence was defined as a clonotype. Clonotypes were aligned to IMGT TRBV, TRBD and TRBJ reference segments using MiTCR v1.1. The analysis was restricted to V-J combinations with a frequency above 0.0001, which together covered about 99% of the repertoires. The TCS score was defined as F50 (clonal expansion) divided by E x V (chaos), with BLOSUM62-based TCRdist calculated between CDR3 peptides within each V-J. Welch's t-statistics and random forest reduced 514 V-J features to some 14, which were used in a naive Bayes classifier (R e1071). TCRdb ran its own pipeline on the public reads, namely fastp trimming at Q25 and MiXCR clone calling, and kept in-frame beta chains. Every CDR3 protein is listed once, alongside the most common genes and DNA of its rows. TCRdb's processing, not the authors' own work, is the source of the V and J calls. This sample is represented by about 560,000 distinct CDR3 sequences; approximately 16% of them were singletons. The leading ten clones occupy around a sixth of the sample.

The sequence derives from a woman younger than 35 with Graves' hyperthyroidism. The sequence joins TRBV3-1 to TRBJ2-1, with the D gene uncertain. Sequenced: blood. The sequenced DNA: TGTGCCAGCAGCCAGGTACGGAATGAGCAGTTCTTC. Translation gives CASSQVRNEQFF.